This T cell receptor (beta chain) was recovered during a study of cytomegalovirus exposure and HLA in healthy donors. CDR3 length: 18 residues. The germline V gene has CDR1 MDHEN and CDR2 SYDVKM. This clone appeared a single time. PCR used 60 Vbeta primers and 13 Jbeta primers. TCRdb's table, derived via immunoSEQ multiplex PCR, lists solely in-frame clones and lacks some. There are over 110,000 clones in the sample; more than 70% occur only once, and around 1.3% lies in the top ten. Input material: PBMCs. The V call is TRBV28, the J call TRBJ2-5, with 12 bases that match TRBD2. The J call is uncertain, as TRBJ2-7 better fits the DNA end. The TCR originated in a male donor in good health and CMV-seropositive. This chain's CDR3 is CASSPSGLAGGGFREQYF. DNA of the CDR3: TGTGCCAGCAGTCCCTCCGGGCTAGCGGGAGGGGGTTTTCGCGAGCAGTACTTC.